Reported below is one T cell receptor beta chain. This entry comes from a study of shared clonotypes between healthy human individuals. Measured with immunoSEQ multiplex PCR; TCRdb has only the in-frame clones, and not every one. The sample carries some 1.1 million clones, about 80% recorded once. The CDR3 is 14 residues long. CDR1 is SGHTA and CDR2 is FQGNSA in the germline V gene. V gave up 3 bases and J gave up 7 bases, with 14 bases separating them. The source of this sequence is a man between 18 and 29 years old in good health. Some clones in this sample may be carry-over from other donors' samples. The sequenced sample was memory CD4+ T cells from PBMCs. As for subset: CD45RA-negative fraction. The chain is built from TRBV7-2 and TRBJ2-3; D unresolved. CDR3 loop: CASSFLRALHTQYF. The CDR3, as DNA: TGTGCCAGCAGCTTCCTACGGGCTCTTCATACGCAGTATTTT.